This T cell receptor beta chain was found in a study of control samples from healthy donors and cancer patients. Sequenced by immunoSEQ multiplex PCR; TCRdb stores in-frame clones only, minus some. The sample carries 150,000 to 200,000 clones, around nine tenths recorded once. Germline assignment: CDR1 SGHRS and CDR2 YFSETQ. V lost 2 bases to trimming and J lost 4 bases, with 13 bases between them. The CDR3 is made up of 14 amino acids. The chain uses TRBV5-1 and TRBJ2-7; D not certain. This TCR was recovered from a man in his late teens or twenties in good health. The specimen sequenced was blood. CDR3 sequence: CASSFGVAPYEQYF. As DNA, the CDR3 is TGCGCCAGCAGCTTCGGCGTTGCTCCTTACGAGCAGTACTTC.